Presented here are 5 T cell receptor beta chains from one specimen sequenced in a study of blood T cell repertoires in COVID-19. Only in-frame clones appear in the TCRdb table, and some are missing; sequencing was by immunoSEQ multiplex PCR. The table lists around 220,000 clones, roughly 89% of them singletons. Input material: PBMCs or T cells enriched from blood (not recorded which). The receptors stem from a man aged 25 to 45 who had been exposed to COVID-19.

The chain combines TRBV6-5 with TRBJ2-7; TRBD2 aligns across 8 bases. Germline V gene sequence: CDR1 MNHEY, CDR2 SVGAGI. Germline trimming cut 0 bases from V and 3 bases from J; bases unmatched to any gene: 4. The CDR3 is 15 residues long. Written as DNA, the CDR3 is TGTGCCAGCAGTTACTCCCTCGGGGGGGGCTACGAGCAGTACTTC. This sequence encodes CASSYSLGGGYEQYF.

The rearrangement joins TRBV4-1 to TRBJ2-5; 7 bases are a match to TRBD2. Trimming removed 4 bases from V and 3 bases from J; junction bases left unmatched: 5. Germline CDR1 and CDR2: MGHRA and YSYEKL. The CDR3 extends over 14 amino acids. In DNA, the CDR3 is TGCGCCAGCAGCCCCCGGGGAGGGGAAGAGACCCAGTACTTC. It translates to CASSPRGGEETQYF.

This clone appeared a single time. The genes are TRBV7-2 and TRBJ2-4, with TRBD1 matching 7 bases. Trimming cost V 0 bases and J 8 bases; bases outside gene matches: 7. Germline CDR1 is SGHTA and CDR2 is FQGNSA. This CDR3 has 15 residues. CDR3 sequence (DNA): TGTGCCAGCAGCTTAGCGATAGACAGGGCCCACATTCAGTACTTC. Translating gives CASSLAIDRAHIQYF.

V usage is TRBV19 and J usage is TRBJ2-3, with TRBD2 identical over 7 bases. The CDR3 has 15 residues. Germline V CDR1 and CDR2: LNHDA, SQIVND (reference sequence). The junction had 6 bases not matched to a gene; V was cut back by 6 bases and J by 0 bases. The CDR3 DNA reads as TGTGCCAGTAGCCTACGGGGGGTTAGCACAGATACGCAGTATTTT. Protein sequence: CASSLRGVSTDTQYF.

This chain connects TRBV5-6 to TRBJ1-2; possible D gene TRBD1, 6 bases. Germline CDR1 SGHDT, CDR2 YYEEEE. V lost 0 bases and J lost 4, with 16 bases in between. CDR3 length equals 16 residues. This CDR3 is CASSLGSLGAFYGYTF. Written as DNA, the CDR3 is TGTGCCAGCAGCTTGGGGTCGTTGGGGGCCTTCTATGGCTACACCTTC.